This T cell receptor beta chain came from a study of post-analysis software for immune sequencing data. Study-wide results and caveats: By F measure, strong co-clustering occurred among samples prepared in the same batch.

Unique molecular identifiers were built into the TCR beta cDNA libraries. Via MiXCR, TCRdb re-called the PCR reads, giving one row per CDR3 protein. The sample records roughly 700,000 distinct CDR3 sequences, less than 35% being singletons. This clonotype was observed many times. No antigen is known for it. The clonotype originates from a girl aged 10-17 years with multiple sclerosis. The sample consisted of blood.

The CDR3 DNA reads as TGTGCCAGCCGGACTAGCGGGAGGATCACAGATACGCAGTATTTT. It specifies CASRTSGRITDTQYF. V and J are TRBV27 and TRBJ2-3; TRBD2 agrees at 14 bases. V dropped 8 bases and J dropped 2; count of bases not matched to a gene: 3. This CDR3 region has 15 residues. Germline V gene lookup returns CDR1 MNHEY and CDR2 SMNVEV (reference sequence).